This T cell receptor beta chain was sequenced in a study of blood T cells in healthy people across ages. The V end lost 2 bases, the J end lost 8 bases, and 9 bases lay between the germline ends. From germline, CDR1 is MNHEY and CDR2 SVGEGT. The CDR3 spans 12 residues. A second PCR, run for roughly 7 to 11 cycles, used a sample-barcoded 5' primer plus a J-beta primer mix. Each CDR3 protein is one row after TCRdb ran MiXCR on the 5' RACE reads. The sample lists about 1.5 million distinct CDR3 sequences, about 45% occurring once. There are a few counts of this clonotype. The clonotype originates from a woman under 30 in good health. The sample comprised blood. The gene calls are TRBV6-2 or TRBV6-3 and TRBJ1-2; D ambiguous. The CDR3 here is CASSYGDRGYTF. The CDR3, as DNA: TGTGCCAGCAGTTACGGGGATCGCGGCTACACCTTC.